This T cell receptor beta chain came from a study of control samples from healthy donors and cancer patients. From germline, CDR1 is LNHDA and CDR2 SQIVND (reference sequence). V lost 5 bases and J 0 bases, leaving 11 bases between the germline ends. The CDR3 is made up of 15 amino acids. Assay: immunoSEQ multiplex PCR; the TCRdb copy retains only in-frame clones and omits some. The sample has roughly 120,000 clones; over 85% are singletons. The TCR was taken from a man aged 30 to 45 in good health. Sequencing used blood. The genes are TRBV19 and TRBJ1-3, with D unresolved. As DNA, the CDR3 is TGTGCCAGTAGTCCTCAGCTCAACTCTGGAAACACCATATATTTT. Encoded protein: CASSPQLNSGNTIYF.